The clone carrying this T cell receptor (beta chain) was seen more than once but under ten times. Its specificity is not known. The sample comes from a study of regulatory T cells in long-lasting Graves disease. General observations from the study: Patients with persistent disease shared some 3,000 public clonotypes, outpacing the roughly 970 shared by new patients. TRBV28 was favored in persistent disease, as were TRBJ1-2 and TRBJ2-5.

Trimming shortened V by 9 bases and J by 2 bases, and 14 bases separated the two germline ends. This CDR3 has 13 amino acids. Per germline, CDR1 LNHDA and CDR2 SQIVND (reference sequence). Arm-PCR of CDR3 regions and iRepertoire HTBI primers were used to build TCR beta libraries. TCRdb redid the calling of the multiplex PCR reads with MiXCR, one entry per CDR3 protein. The sample includes 360,000 or so distinct CDR3 sequences, around 15% of them seen just once. Time point of the sample: newly diagnosed GD, antithyroid drugs for less than 3 months. Following extraction of RNA from PBMCs, that RNA was used to make the TCR library. The same data also went into a second study, on T cells in Graves' hyperthyroidism and ophthalmopathy. That source notes: First-round RT-PCR targeting the TCR CDR3 was performed with the HTBI primer set. Stable hyperthyroidism was separated from ophthalmopathy by a model based on 13 V-J features.

The V gene is TRBV19, the J gene TRBJ2-7, with D maybe TRBD2 (6 bases). The clonotype comes from a woman aged 18-30 years with Graves disease. The sample was peripheral blood mononuclear cells (PBMCs), taken at new diagnosis, from a patient treated with antithyroid drugs. The CDR3 sequence is CASGGWGTYEQYF. The CDR3, as DNA: TGTGCCAGCGGAGGGTGGGGGACCTACGAGCAGTACTTC.